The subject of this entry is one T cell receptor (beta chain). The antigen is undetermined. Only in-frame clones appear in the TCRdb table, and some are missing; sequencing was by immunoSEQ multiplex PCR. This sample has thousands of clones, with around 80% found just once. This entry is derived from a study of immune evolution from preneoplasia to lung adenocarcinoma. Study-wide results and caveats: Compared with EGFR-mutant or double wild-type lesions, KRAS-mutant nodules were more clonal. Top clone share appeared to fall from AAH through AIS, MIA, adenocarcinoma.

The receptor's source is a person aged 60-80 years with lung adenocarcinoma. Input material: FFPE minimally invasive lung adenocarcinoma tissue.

This CDR3 is CASSSHTEAFF. In DNA, the CDR3 is TGTGCCAGCAGCTCGCACACTGAAGCTTTCTTT. This chain connects TRBV11-2 to TRBJ1-1; D unclear. Trimming cost V 4 bases and J 3 bases, with 3 bases left between them. The CDR3 length is 11 residues. The V gene's germline CDR1 is SGHAT and CDR2 FQNNGV.